This T cell receptor beta chain is drawn from a study of CD8+ T cells in alopecia areata. As for the study in general: Patients remained on tofacitinib for 6 to 18 months and then went 6 months without it.

Specified treatment: oral pan-JAK inhibitor, 5-10 mg twice daily. The V end lost 1 base, the J end lost 4 bases, and 12 bases lay between the germline ends. Germline V gene sequence: CDR1 SGHRS, CDR2 YFSETQ. This CDR3 spans 16 amino acids. Following RNA extraction, reverse transcription yielded cDNA that acted as the sequencing template. The repertoire was sequenced with immunoSEQ multiplex PCR; TCRdb's copy has only in-frame clones and lacks some. The data show 150,000 to 250,000 clones, about 60% seen once. The chain couples TRBV5-1 to TRBJ2-6, with D possibly matching TRBD1 (6 bases). Specimen: CD4+ T cells sorted from blood, collected at week 4, from a patient treated with tofacitinib. This clonotype was sampled from a human donor with alopecia areata. This CDR3 reads CASSLPQGAGANVLTF. The CDR3 bases are TGCGCCAGCAGCTTGCCACAGGGTGCAGGGGCCAACGTCCTGACTTTC. Full variable domain (missing parts from reference TRBV5-1 and TRBJ2-6): KAGVTQTPRYLIKTRGQQVTLSCSPISGHRSVSWYQQTPGQGLQFLFEYFSETQRNKGNFPGRFSGRQFSNSRSEMNVSTLELGDSALYLCASSLPQGAGANVLTFGAGSRLTVL.